Listed below are T cell receptor beta chains from one sample, sequenced in a study of blood T cells in healthy people across ages. TCRdb itself ran the 5' RACE reads through MiXCR, one entry per CDR3 protein. The data contain approximately 810,000 distinct CDR3 sequences, under 40% of them singletons. Specimen: blood. These receptors were obtained from a man aged 18 to 29 in good health. CDR3s include the opening cysteine and the closing phenylalanine or tryptophan.

J gene,V gene,CDR3 protein
TRBJ1-1,TRBV5-1,CASSLAASSNTEAFF
NA,TRBV6-5,CASTGTVPSYEQYF
TRBJ2-1,TRBV20-1,CSAQTSGEETQFF
TRBJ1-5,TRBV20-1,CSARTGTGWNQPQHF
TRBJ1-1,TRBV12-3/TRBV12-4,CASSLVWGGEAFF
TRBJ2-1,TRBV4-3,CASSHGRAGINEQFF
TRBJ1-6,TRBV7-9,CASKESWGDSPLHF
TRBJ2-3,TRBV7-9,CASIGLAGDTQYF
TRBJ1-1,TRBV5-1,CASILGRGREISSNTEAFF
TRBJ1-1,TRBV20-1,CSARSSNTEAFF
TRBJ1-6,TRBV9,CASSVGPPGNSPLHF
TRBJ2-3,TRBV20-1,CSARGGQGAADTQYF
TRBJ2-2,TRBV27,CASSPLAGGQTGELFF
TRBJ2-5,TRBV29-1,CSVQLAGTGQETQYF
TRBJ2-1,TRBV29-1,CSVSRQGKFDEQFF
TRBJ1-5,TRBV18,CASSPPEGLAQHF
TRBJ1-1,TRBV20-1,CSAVRDTVNTEAFF
TRBJ2-1,TRBV19,CASRGGATSESSYNEQFF
TRBJ2-1,TRBV6-6,CASSYTDRGNEQFF
TRBJ1-2,TRBV6-2/TRBV6-3,CASIGGDGGYTF
TRBJ2-5,TRBV27,CASSYGQGVTNEQYF
NA,TRBV3-1,CASSQDLEGEQYF
TRBJ2-1,TRBV2,CARGAGGPANEQFF
TRBJ2-5,TRBV18,CASSPRKVQETQYF
TRBJ1-6,TRBV7-3,CASSLEGGSPLHF
TRBJ1-2,TRBV4-1,CASSRDRTNLGYGYTF
TRBJ2-3,TRBV14,CASSPAQGGRTDTQYF
NA,TRBV7-2,CASSPQTGGETQYF
TRBJ2-2,TRBV9,CASSVDQRGTGELFF
TRBJ1-2,TRBV6-2/TRBV6-3,CASSSWTGQGYTF
TRBJ1-6,TRBV4-3,CASSKNFRDPGPPHF
TRBJ2-2,TRBV6-5,CASSPGRSRELFF
TRBJ2-1,TRBV14,CASSPKETSFISYNEQFF
TRBJ2-5,TRBV12-3/TRBV12-4,CASSWDREETQYF
TRBJ2-7,TRBV7-2,CASSLEGTGDEQYF
TRBJ2-5,TRBV30,CAWKDRPQETQYF
TRBJ2-5,TRBV7-9,CASSQRDEQYF
TRBJ2-3,TRBV9,CASSVRTSGDPTDTQYF
TRBJ2-5,TRBV12-3/TRBV12-4,CASSPRQALYNEQYF
TRBJ2-7,TRBV28,CASSLEEPLRQYF
TRBJ1-2,TRBV6-5,CASSYGWGGNYGYTF
TRBJ2-7,TRBV6-2/TRBV6-3,CASRYDRPNEQYF
TRBJ2-3,TRBV7-2,CASSLLGDTSTDTQYF
TRBJ2-1,TRBV4-1,CASSRGRKTSTRYTYNEQFF
TRBJ2-1,TRBV29-1,CSVVAQSYNEQFF
TRBJ1-1,TRBV19,CASSTSLNTEAFF
TRBJ1-4,TRBV12-3/TRBV12-4,CASTLSRAGPTNEKLFF
TRBJ1-6,TRBV6-9,CAGRRTETNSPLHF
TRBJ2-1,TRBV15,CATCRDTLRQQFF
TRBJ1-2,TRBV5-5,CASSLAGDVVYGYTF
NA,TRBV4-1,CASSQDSGGDYEQYF
TRBJ1-2,TRBV7-2,CASSYRDGVAGYTF
TRBJ1-5,TRBV20-1,CSAPIQQGNQPQHF
TRBJ1-5,TRBV7-2,CASSSKLWGVDQPQHF
TRBJ2-1,TRBV5-1,CASSHSWSSYNEQFF
TRBJ2-1,TRBV30,CAWGYRKPYNEQFF
TRBJ1-1,TRBV7-2,CASSLEISFEDGEAFF
TRBJ1-2,TRBV29-1,CSVEDLRDRGLYGYTF
TRBJ2-1,TRBV7-9,CASTDRAGGGYNEQFF
TRBJ1-2,TRBV21-1,CVTDGGPREGYTF